The 13 T cell receptor beta chains below all came from one sample that was sequenced in a study of cytomegalovirus exposure and HLA in healthy donors. With 60 Vbeta and 13 Jbeta primers, the PCR was carried out. Clones were read by immunoSEQ multiplex PCR, and TCRdb kept only the in-frame ones, dropping some. The repertoire table contains about 120,000 clones. Sequences were obtained from PBMCs. The receptors shown here come from a man aged 18-30 years in good health and CMV-seronegative.

The chain combines TRBV7-2 with TRBJ2-1, with D perhaps TRBD1 (6 bases). Germline CDR1 reads SGHTA; CDR2 reads FQGNSA. V was cut by 3 bases and J by 10 bases, with 19 bases left in between. The CDR3 contains 15 residues. CDR3 residues: CASSLSVLSGEEQFF. CDR3 nucleotide sequence: TGTGCCAGCAGCTTGAGTGTCCTTTCAGGGGAAGAGCAGTTCTTC.

The chain carries TRBV5-1 and TRBJ2-1; 10 nucleotides align to TRBD2. Germline trimming cut 3 bases from V and 7 bases from J; bases unmatched to any gene: 4. The CDR3 length is 14 residues. Germline-derived CDR1 and CDR2 are SGHRS and YFSETQ. Written as DNA, the CDR3 is TGCGCCAGCAGCTGGGGACTAGCGTCTAATGAGCAGTTCTTC. Translated: CASSWGLASNEQFF.

This rearrangement joins TRBV19 to TRBJ2-7, with D possibly being TRBD2 (5 bases). This CDR3 is 14 amino acids long. Trimming pared 6 bases from V and 4 bases from J, leaving 16 bases between. The V gene's germline CDR1 is LNHDA and CDR2 SQIVND (reference sequence). The CDR3 DNA is TGTGCCAGTAGATCGACACCGGACTCTTACGAGCAGTACTTC. Its translation is CASRSTPDSYEQYF. Filled out from reference TRBV19 and TRBJ2-7, the complete variable domain reads DGGITQSPKYLFRKEGQNVTLSCEQNLNHDAMYWYRQDPGQGLRLIYYSQIVNDFQKGDIAEGYSVSREKKESFPLTVTSAQKNPTAFYLCASRSTPDSYEQYFGPGTRLTVT.

The chain has TRBV21-1 and TRBJ2-7; the DNA was not used to check the table's D call, TRBD1. TRBV21-1 is a listed pseudogene. This CDR3 is built from 15 residues. The CDR3: CASRAIQPPSYEQYF. In DNA form, the CDR3 reads TGTGCCAGCAGGGCCATTCAACCCCCATCCTACGAGCAGTACTTC.

This chain connects TRBV10-3 to TRBJ1-2, with D unresolved. V lost 0 bases, J lost 7 bases, and 9 bases lay in between. Germline-derived CDR1 and CDR2 are ENHRY and SYGVKD. The CDR3 extends over 13 amino acids. This CDR3 reads CAISESEGGGYTF. The CDR3 region has the DNA TGTGCCATCAGTGAGTCGGAAGGCGGTGGCTACACCTTC.

This chain connects TRBV27 to TRBJ1-2; possible D gene TRBD1, 5 bases. The length of the CDR3 is 13 residues. V was shortened by 2 bases and J by 3 bases, with 7 bases between the two germline ends. Germline V lookup: CDR1 MNHEY, CDR2 SMNVEV (reference sequence). CDR3 loop: CASSLLGHYGYTF. The CDR3 DNA sequence: TGTGCCAGCAGTTTACTGGGGCACTATGGCTACACCTTC.

V usage is TRBV27 and J usage is TRBJ2-7; 7 nucleotides agree with TRBD1. The CDR3 has 15 residues. J gave up 4 bases and V 0 bases, and 6 bases lay outside the gene matches. In germline, CDR1 is MNHEY, CDR2 SMNVEV (reference sequence). The CDR3 sequence is CASSLSSGQIYEQYF. CDR3 bases: TGTGCCAGCAGTTTATCTTCGGGACAGATATACGAGCAGTACTTC.

This chain joins TRBV7-8 and TRBJ2-5; 7 nucleotides agree with TRBD1. Germline assignment: CDR1 SGHVS and CDR2 FQNEAQ. This CDR3 has 17 residues. Unmatched junction bases numbered 11, after V lost 3 bases and J lost 1 base. The chain's CDR3 is CASSFPRIGTAQETQYF. The CDR3 coding sequence is TGTGCCAGCAGCTTTCCCCGCATAGGGACAGCCCAAGAGACCCAGTACTTC.

The chain couples TRBV2 to TRBJ1-1; 9 bases agree with TRBD1. This CDR3 spans 11 amino acids. Trimming took 6 bases from V and 10 from J; bases not matched to a gene: 3. The germline V gene encodes CDR1 SNHLY and CDR2 FYNNEI. The CDR3 region has the DNA TGTGCCAGCAGACAGGGGGCGCCAGCTTTCTTT. Translating it yields CASRQGAPAFF.

V is TRBV18 and J is TRBJ1-5, with no clear D. The CDR3 spans 14 residues. The ends were cut back, 2 bases at V and 4 bases at J, with 9 bases in the middle. Germline loops: CDR1 KGHSH, CDR2 LQKENI. CDR3: CASSPGQNNQPQHF. Here the CDR3 DNA reads TGTGCCAGCTCACCAGGGCAGAATAATCAGCCCCAGCATTTT.

The rearrangement uses TRBV18 and TRBJ2-7; tentative D call: TRBD2 (5 bases). Trimming shortened V by 3 bases and J by 5 bases, and 20 bases separated the two germline ends. CDR1 KGHSH and CDR2 LQKENI come from the germline V gene. The CDR3 is 16 amino acids. The CDR3: CASSPPGAYLEDEQYF. In DNA, the CDR3 is TGTGCCAGCTCACCGCCCGGTGCATACCTGGAGGACGAGCAGTACTTC.

This chain connects TRBV7-9 to TRBJ1-2, with 9 bases lining up with TRBD1. CDR3 length: 11 amino acids. With 11 bases clipped from V and 6 bases from J, the junction kept 4 bases outside the gene matches. Germline V gives CDR1 SEHNR, CDR2 FQNEAQ (reference sequence). The CDR3 loop is CAHGTGNGYTF. The CDR3 region has the DNA TGTGCCCACGGGACAGGGAATGGCTACACCTTC.

The CDR3 protein is CASREWGLISYEQYF. The CDR3 DNA is TGTGCCAGCAGGGAGTGGGGGCTAATCTCCTACGAGCAGTACTTC. V is TRBV5-6 and J is TRBJ2-7; tentatively, D is TRBD1 (6 bases). This CDR3 is 15 amino acids long. Deletions cut 5 bases from V and 0 bases from J, with 15 bases between. The germline gives CDR1 SGHDT, CDR2 YYEEEE.